Below are 13 T cell receptor beta chains sequenced from a single sample in a study of cytomegalovirus exposure and HLA in healthy donors. 13 Jbeta primers and 60 Vbeta primers were used for the PCR. Only in-frame clones appear in the TCRdb table, and some are missing; sequencing was by immunoSEQ multiplex PCR. This sample yields around 180,000 clones, of which 84% are seen a single time; around 0.25% belongs to the top ten. Sequences were obtained from PBMCs. These receptors were collected from a boy younger than 18 in good health and CMV-seronegative.

The V and J genes are TRBV29-1 and TRBJ2-3; D not certain. The CDR3 consists of 13 residues. V lost 3 bases and J lost 0, with 7 bases in between. The germline V gene has CDR1 SQVTM and CDR2 ANQGSEA. The DNA of the CDR3 is TGCAGCGTTGACCCGGAGAGCACAGATACGCAGTATTTT. Translating gives CSVDPESTDTQYF.

This clone is a singleton in its sample. The rearrangement joins TRBV7-9 to TRBJ1-6; 8 positions match TRBD1. The germline V gene has CDR1 SEHNR and CDR2 FQNEAQ (reference sequence). CDR3 length equals 13 residues. V shed 5 bases and J 8 bases; nucleotides not matched to a gene: 2. Here the CDR3 DNA reads TGTGCCAGCAGCGTGACAGGGGATTCACCCCTCCACTTT. It translates to CASSVTGDSPLHF. Combining the CDR3 with reference TRBV7-9 and TRBJ1-6 gives the whole variable domain DTGVSQNPRHKITKRGQNVTFRCDPISEHNRLYWYRQTLGQGPEFLTYFQNEAQLEKSRLLSDRFSAERPKGSFSTLEIQRTEQGDSAMYLCASSVTGDSPLHFGNGTRLTVT.

V and J are TRBV5-5 and TRBJ1-1; TRBD1 matches at 9 bases. The trim removed 2 bases at V and 4 bases at J, leaving 3 bases unmatched. This CDR3 spans 14 amino acids. CDR1 is SGHKS, CDR2 YYEKEE, per germline (reference sequence). CDR3 nucleotides: TGTGCCAGCAGCTTCTTGACAGGGGGCACTGAAGCTTTCTTT. Translating it yields CASSFLTGGTEAFF.

The chain couples TRBV29-1 to TRBJ1-1, with 9 bases matching TRBD1. Germline V gene data show CDR1 as SQVTM and CDR2 as ANQGSEA. V lost 6 bases, J lost 5 bases, and 7 bases stayed unmatched. The CDR3 has 13 amino acids. The CDR3 DNA sequence: TGCAGCGTAGGTACAGGGGGCCTTACTGAAGCTTTCTTT. It translates to CSVGTGGLTEAFF.

The V call is TRBV6-5, the J call TRBJ1-2; TRBD1 agrees at 8 bases. This CDR3 contains 14 residues. V lost 4 bases and J lost 6; bases outside the gene matches: 7. Germline lookup yields CDR1 MNHEY and CDR2 SVGAGI. The CDR3 reads CASSSLYRGDGYTF. CDR3 bases: TGTGCCAGCAGTTCCCTGTACAGGGGGGATGGCTACACCTTC.

The chain is built from TRBV5-4 and TRBJ2-7; weak D call: TRBD1 (6 bases). Germline CDR1 SGHNT, CDR2 YYREEE (reference sequence). V shed 1 base and J shed 2 bases, with 13 bases lying between them. CDR3 size: 15 residues. CDR3 nucleotide sequence: TGTGCCAGCAGCTTGCGGCAGGGGATTACCTACGAGCAGTACTTC. Protein sequence: CASSLRQGITYEQYF.

DNA for the CDR3: TGTGCCAGCAGCTTTTTGAGCGGCTACAATGAGCAGTTCTTC. It codes for CASSFLSGYNEQFF. V usage is TRBV7-2 and J usage is TRBJ2-1; a possible D gene is TRBD2 (5 bases). The CDR3 length is 14 residues. V gave up 3 bases and J gave up 3 bases, with 9 bases separating them. CDR1 is SGHTA, CDR2 FQGNSA, per germline.

The chain has TRBV13 and TRBJ2-1, with TRBD1 matching over 9 bases. This CDR3 contains 16 residues. Germline V gene data show CDR1 as PRHDT and CDR2 as FYEKMQ (reference sequence). Trimming at V came to 4 bases and at J to 7 bases, leaving 11 bases not matched to a gene. The chain's CDR3 is CASSSPGTGNMNEQFF. CDR3 nucleotides: TGTGCCAGCAGCTCCCCCGGGACAGGGAATATGAATGAGCAGTTCTTC.

The chain employs TRBV5-1 and TRBJ2-1; 16 nucleotides line up with TRBD2. CDR3 length: 15 residues. Germline V CDR1 and CDR2: SGHRS, YFSETQ. V was clipped by 7 bases and J by 9 bases; unmatched bases: 7. CDR3 protein: CASLGLAGGTGEQFF. The CDR3 region has the DNA TGCGCCAGCCTGGGACTAGCGGGAGGGACCGGTGAGCAGTTCTTC.

In its sample, this clone was seen a few times. The V gene is TRBV4-1, the J gene TRBJ2-7; unclear D gene. V was shortened by 0 bases and J by 4 bases, with 7 bases between the two germline ends. Germline CDR1 and CDR2: MGHRA and YSYEKL. This CDR3 is built from 13 residues. In nucleotides, the CDR3 is TGCGCCAGCAGCCAAGATATGAGTTACGAGCAGTACTTC. It codes for CASSQDMSYEQYF.

The chain couples TRBV19 to TRBJ1-4; 8 positions match TRBD1. J lost 7 bases, V lost 4 bases, and 5 bases had no gene match. The CDR3 totals 14 residues. Germline CDR1 reads LNHDA; CDR2 reads SQIVND (reference sequence). CDR3 sequence reads: CASSNDRGSEKLFF. The CDR3 DNA is TGTGCCAGTAGTAACGACAGGGGAAGTGAAAAACTGTTTTTT.

The chain has TRBV19 and TRBJ2-5, with TRBD2 as a possible D gene (5 bases). Per the germline V gene, CDR1 is LNHDA and CDR2 is SQIVND (reference sequence). This CDR3 is 12 amino acids long. V lost 3 bases and J lost 11, with 13 bases in between. The CDR3 nucleotides read TGTGCCAGTAGTATTCTTTTCGGGGTGCAGTACTTC. It specifies CASSILFGVQYF.

This clone was detected a few times. The J gene is TRBJ1-2, the V gene TRBV11-1; D is possibly TRBD1 (6 bases). V gave up 5 bases and J gave up 3 bases, with 22 bases separating them. This CDR3 is 17 amino acids long. Germline CDR1 SGHAT, CDR2 FQDESV (reference sequence). CDR3 in DNA: TGTGCCAGCAGCACCCATCCAATGGGGGCGCGGGACTATGGCTACACCTTC. Translated: CASSTHPMGARDYGYTF.